This T cell receptor (beta chain) was sequenced in a study of beta chain features in type 1 diabetes. Between the trimmed V and J ends, which lost 6 bases and 0 bases, there was a span of 8 bases. The CDR3 is made up of 13 amino acids. Germline CDR1 SGHNT, CDR2 YENEEA. The authors reverse transcribed all of the isolated RNA, so sequencing captured expressed TCRB transcripts. Assay used: immunoSEQ multiplex PCR; TCRdb lists only in-frame clones, some missing. The data contain under 350,000 clones, 14% of them singletons. Findings and limits, study-wide: TCRB CDR3s were moderately but significantly shorter in Type 1 diabetes patients in all four CD4+ subsets.

With regard to this clone: The target antigen is unknown.

Sequencing input: naive CD4+ T cells from blood. The rearrangement joins TRBV11-3 to TRBJ1-1; no reliable D call. The sequence derives from a man in his thirties or forties with type 1 diabetes. The CDR3: CASSSQMNTEAFF. The CDR3 nucleotides are TGTGCCAGCAGTTCACAGATGAACACTGAAGCTTTCTTT.